Presented here are 25 T cell receptor beta chains from one specimen sequenced in a study of T cell responses to AZD1222 COVID-19 vaccine (dated by TCRdb to 2020 to 2022). Library preparation employed the immunoSEQ multiplex PCR assay. This is the immuneACCESS table as TCRdb keeps it, with only in-frame sequences that have V and J called. A part of the clones is gone; compared with another copy, unresolved V genes explain less than half, and the rest is unexplained. Present in this sample are roughly 75,000 clones, around 83% of which were seen just once. Of the sample, 9.5% to 10% falls within the top ten clones. The sample's time point label, in plain terms: baseline before first vaccination. Sequencing used peripheral blood, obtained on day 0 of AZD1222 vaccination. All receptors come from an adult in good health.

The chain has TRBV3-1 (or the pseudogene TRBV3-2) and TRBJ2-2; D is possibly TRBD1 (6 bases). V lost 5 bases, J lost 3 bases, and 10 bases lay in between. Per the germline V gene, CDR1 is LGHDT and CDR2 is YNNKEL (reference sequence). This CDR3 is 14 amino acids long. CDR3 in DNA: TGTGCCAGCAGCTCGGGACACTACACCGGGGAGCTGTTTTTT. This codes for CASSSGHYTGELFF.

This chain connects TRBV2 to TRBJ2-5; no clear D. The V gene's germline CDR1 is SNHLY and CDR2 FYNNEI. This CDR3 comprises 12 residues. V was shortened by 4 bases and J by 5 bases, with 8 bases between the two germline ends. The CDR3 DNA reads as TGTGCCAGCAGTGTAATGGAGGAGACCCAGTACTTC. This encodes CASSVMEETQYF. The complete variable domain, with remaining parts taken from reference TRBV2 and TRBJ2-5, reads EPEVTQTPSHQVTQMGQEVILRCVPISNHLYFYWYRQILGQKVEFLVSFYNNEISEKSEIFDDQFSVERPDGSNFTLKIRSTKLEDSAMYFCASSVMEETQYFGPGTRLLVL.

The chain links TRBV19 to TRBJ1-5, with a tentative D call TRBD1 (6 bases). Germline V CDR1 and CDR2: LNHDA, SQIVND (reference sequence). There are 15 residues in the CDR3. V was clipped by 4 bases and J by 1 base, with 11 bases between them. CDR3 sequence (DNA): TGTGCCAGTAGTACGGGACAAAGAAGCAATCAGCCCCAGCATTTT. This encodes CASSTGQRSNQPQHF.

Turning to this clone: Distinct nucleotide sequences in the sample also encode this CDR3. The genes are TRBV5-4 and TRBJ1-3, with unresolved D. The CDR3 spans 15 residues. Looked up from germline, CDR1 is SGHNT and CDR2 is YYREEE (reference sequence). V lost 0 bases, J lost 0 bases, and 7 bases lay in between. CDR3 in DNA: TGTGCCAGCAGCTTGGGTGGGAGCTCTGGAAACACCATATATTTT. It codes for CASSLGGSSGNTIYF.

The V gene is TRBV7-9, the J gene TRBJ2-3; unclear D gene. The germline CDR1 and CDR2 sequences are SEHNR and FQNEAQ (reference sequence). The ends were cut back, 3 bases at V and 0 bases at J, with 7 bases in the middle. This CDR3 region has 14 residues. The DNA of the CDR3 is TGTGCCAGCAGCTTCCTGGCTAGCACAGATACGCAGTATTTT. It yields the protein CASSFLASTDTQYF.

This clone is medium-sized by share. The rearrangement uses TRBV3-1 (or the pseudogene TRBV3-2) and TRBJ1-1; D is ambiguous. The germline CDR1 and CDR2 sequences are LGHDT and YNNKEL (reference sequence). CDR3 length equals 13 residues. V dropped 4 bases and J dropped 8 bases, with 14 bases sitting between them. The CDR3 sequence: CASSPLFSGEAFF. In nucleotides, the CDR3 is TGTGCCAGCAGCCCTCTATTCAGCGGAGAAGCTTTCTTT.

This clone was recorded once. The chain joins TRBV7-9 to TRBJ2-7; 7 nucleotides agree with TRBD1. The CDR3 length is 16 residues. Trimming cost V 7 bases and J 2 bases; bases outside gene matches: 14. Germline assignment: CDR1 SEHNR and CDR2 FQNEAQ (reference sequence). CDR3 in DNA: TGTGCCAGCACCAACCTTCCGACAGGGTACCCCTACGAGCAGTACTTC. Translating it yields CASTNLPTGYPYEQYF.

This rearrangement joins TRBV11-2 to TRBJ1-2; the match to TRBD1 covers 9 bases. Looked up from germline, CDR1 is SGHAT and CDR2 is FQNNGV. The V segment lost 1 base and the J segment 5 bases; nucleotides outside the gene matches: 5. This CDR3 is built from 15 residues. CDR3 protein: CASSLVADRGYGYTF. Written as DNA, the CDR3 is TGTGCCAGCAGCTTAGTGGCGGACAGGGGATATGGCTACACCTTC. Based on the CDR3 plus reference TRBV11-2 and TRBJ1-2, the full variable domain is EAGVAQSPRYKIIEKRQSVAFWCNPISGHATLYWYQQILGQGPKLLIQFQNNGVVDDSQLPKDRFSAERLKGVDSTLKIQPAKLEDSAVYLCASSLVADRGYGYTFGSGTRLTVV.

V and J are TRBV5-5 and TRBJ2-5; TRBD2 is a possible D gene (5 bases). CDR3 size: 14 residues. Germline loops: CDR1 SGHKS, CDR2 YYEKEE (reference sequence). V lost 1 base and J 3 bases, leaving 10 bases between the germline ends. The CDR3, as DNA: TGTGCCAGCAGCTTGCTGTCGGGGAAAGAGACCCAGTACTTC. Protein: CASSLLSGKETQYF.

The sample holds one count of this clone. V is TRBV2 and J is TRBJ2-7; tentative D call: TRBD1 (6 bases). V lost 6 bases, J lost 2 bases, and 17 bases lay in between. CDR3 length equals 15 residues. Germline CDR1 SNHLY, CDR2 FYNNEI. The CDR3 bases are TGTGCCAGCAGACTCCGGGACACACAAGCCTACGAGCAGTACTTC. Translation gives CASRLRDTQAYEQYF.

V gene TRBV7-9 combines with J gene TRBJ1-2, with D tentatively TRBD1 (5 bases). The V end was cut by 3 bases, the J end by 5 bases, with 16 bases between. The CDR3 is 15 residues long. The V gene's germline CDR1 is SEHNR and CDR2 FQNEAQ (reference sequence). In DNA, the CDR3 is TGTGCCAGCAGCTTGGCGGGGGAAGGGCGATATGGCTACACCTTC. Translating it yields CASSLAGEGRYGYTF. Using reference TRBV7-9 and TRBJ1-2 for the parts outside the CDR3, the full variable domain is DTGVSQNPRHKITKRGQNVTFRCDPISEHNRLYWYRQTLGQGPEFLTYFQNEAQLEKSRLLSDRFSAERPKGSFSTLEIQRTEQGDSAMYLCASSLAGEGRYGYTFGSGTRLTVV.

Points on this clone: At one of its ends the junction is not consistent with the germline gene, which may arise from a read error. The chain combines TRBV5-4 with TRBJ2-2; the D gene is possibly TRBD2 (5 bases). Germline CDR1 and CDR2: SGHNT and YYREEE (reference sequence). The CDR3 has 15 amino acids. CDR3 sequence (DNA): TGTGCCAGCAGAACTGACTATGTGAACGCCGGGGAGCTGTTTTTT. Translated, it gives CASRTDYVNAGELFF.

The gene calls are TRBV5-1 and TRBJ2-7; D gene unclear. The CDR3 consists of 14 residues. Trimming stripped 0 bases from V and 3 bases from J, with 10 bases between. Germline CDR1 is SGHRS and CDR2 is YFSETQ. DNA of the CDR3: TGCGCCAGCAGCTTGGAGGGCGGTCTCTACGAGCAGTACTTC. Its protein is CASSLEGGLYEQYF.

The chain is built from TRBV12-3 or TRBV12-4 and TRBJ2-7; D is perhaps TRBD1 or TRBD2 (5 bases each). Trimming took 2 bases from V and 4 from J, leaving 9 bases between them. This CDR3 contains 13 residues. CDR3 bases: TGTGCCAGCAGTTTAAGGGACGGGTACGAGCAGTACTTC. Protein product: CASSLRDGYEQYF.

This rearrangement joins TRBV5-6 to TRBJ1-1, with D unclear. This CDR3 has 12 residues. V lost 3 bases, J lost 6 bases, and 9 bases lay in between. Germline V gene sequence: CDR1 SGHDT, CDR2 YYEEEE. The CDR3 DNA follows: TGTGCCAGCAGCTCCACGAGGGCTGAAGCTTTCTTT. This sequence encodes CASSSTRAEAFF.

This CDR3 is CSASLTGVRAFF. In nucleotides, the CDR3 is TGCAGTGCCAGTCTGACTGGGGTTAGGGCTTTCTTT. This chain uses TRBV20-1 with TRBJ1-1; D uncertain. The CDR3 is 12 residues long. Germline-derived CDR1 and CDR2 are DFQATT and SNEGSKA (reference sequence). Between the trimmed V and J ends, which lost 6 bases and 11 bases, there was a span of 19 bases.

The chain couples TRBV21-1 to TRBJ1-2. TRBV21-1 is flagged as a pseudogene. The CDR3 totals 16 residues. CDR3 amino acids: CASSIPRPRRGDGYTF. CDR3 coding DNA: TGTGCCAGCAGCATACCACGCCCCAGGAGGGGGGATGGCTACACCTTC.

The J gene is TRBJ1-3, the V gene TRBV4-1; 8 bases map to TRBD1. Looked up from germline, CDR1 is MGHRA and CDR2 is YSYEKL. The CDR3 consists of 14 residues. The ends lost 5 bases at V and 4 bases at J; junction bases unmatched: 4. The CDR3 DNA sequence: TGCGCCAGCAGCGGACAGGGCTGGGGAAACACCATATATTTT. It codes for CASSGQGWGNTIYF.

The chain couples TRBV18 to TRBJ2-5; D uncertain. V lost 4 bases and J 2 bases, leaving 2 bases between the germline ends. From germline, CDR1 is KGHSH and CDR2 LQKENI. This CDR3 has 11 residues. DNA of the CDR3: TGTGCCAGCTCACTTCAAGAGACCCAGTACTTC. Translating gives CASSLQETQYF.

V is TRBV29-1 and J is TRBJ2-1, with D perhaps matching TRBD2 (5 bases). Germline loops: CDR1 SQVTM, CDR2 ANQGSEA. V was pared by 4 bases and J by 7 bases, with 20 bases between. This CDR3 comprises 15 residues. The CDR3 region has the DNA TGCAGCGTTGTAGCGTCCGGGCTGAGTGTGAATGAGCAGTTCTTC. Translation: CSVVASGLSVNEQFF.

J is TRBJ2-7 and V is TRBV10-3; 7 positions match TRBD1. V gave up 4 bases and J gave up 0 bases; unmatched junction bases: 9. This CDR3 is built from 16 residues. The germline CDR1 and CDR2 sequences are ENHRY and SYGVKD. In DNA, the CDR3 is TGTGCCATCAGTGCGCCCCCGGGACAGCACTCCTACGAGCAGTACTTC. Residues: CAISAPPGQHSYEQYF.

This CDR3 reads CASSLSGATVAYTDTQYF. CDR3 nucleotides: TGTGCCAGCAGTTTATCGGGAGCGACCGTGGCTTACACAGATACGCAGTATTTT. This chain joins TRBV27 and TRBJ2-3; a weak D match, TRBD2 (5 bases). Looked up from germline, CDR1 is MNHEY and CDR2 is SMNVEV (reference sequence). V shed 0 bases and J shed 2 bases, with 18 bases lying between them. The CDR3 is 18 residues long.

V and J are TRBV15 and TRBJ2-3; D is perhaps TRBD2 (5 bases). The V and J ends lost 8 bases and 3 bases respectively, with 15 bases between them. Germline assignment: CDR1 LNHNV and CDR2 YYDKDF (reference sequence). The CDR3 totals 14 residues. The CDR3 DNA sequence: TGTGCCACCCAGACGGGGAGTTTGACAGATACGCAGTATTTT. Its protein product is CATQTGSLTDTQYF.

The V and J genes are TRBV9 and TRBJ2-1; 8 bases map to TRBD2. The CDR3 sequence is 18 residues long. V shed 4 bases, J shed 9 bases, and the junction held 21 bases outside the gene matches. CDR1 and CDR2 from the germline V gene are SGDLS and YYNGEE. CDR3 region: CASSPRTGLAGGSVEQFF. CDR3 bases: TGTGCCAGCAGCCCCCGCACGGGCCTGGCGGGGGGATCGGTTGAGCAGTTCTTC.

The DNA of the CDR3 is TGTGCCAGCAGTTTATCGGACAGGGGCGTAAGCTACACCTTC. It is translated as CASSLSDRGVSYTF. The chain carries TRBV28 and TRBJ1-2, with TRBD1 matching over 9 bases. CDR1 and CDR2 (germline): MDHEN, SYDVKM. After removal of 1 base from V and 9 bases from J, the junction contained 6 bases not matched to a gene. The CDR3 sequence is 14 residues long.